This paragraph reports one TCR beta chain. This sample was taken from a study of blood T cell repertoires in COVID-19. As for the study in general: T cells, B-cell-depleted T cells, or PBMCs provided the cDNA or gDNA that served as material.

Assay: immunoSEQ multiplex PCR; the TCRdb copy retains only in-frame clones and omits some. This sample has 110,000 or so clones, with approximately 85% found just once. Per germline, CDR1 SQVTM and CDR2 ANQGSEA. CDR3 size: 13 residues. The ends were cut back, 4 bases at V and 4 bases at J, with 13 bases in the middle. The V call is TRBV29-1, the J call TRBJ1-2; tentative D call: TRBD1 (5 bases). Sequencing input: peripheral blood. The sequence derives from a woman aged 60-70 years with COVID-19, enrolled during active disease. The CDR3 bases are TGCAGCGTTGTTGGGGGGGTCAGCTATGGCTACACCTTC. Its translation: CSVVGGVSYGYTF.